This TCR beta chain was sequenced in a study of T cells in Graves' hyperthyroidism and ophthalmopathy (dated by TCRdb to the late 2010s). Broadly, across the study: Peripheral blood was collected at initial diagnosis, before any treatment. An independent validation cohort of under 20 hyperthyroidism patients and over 15 patients who later progressed to ophthalmopathy tested prospective prediction of ophthalmopathy. In roughly six Graves' hyperthyroidism patients, the study also compared T-cell repertoires from thyroid tissue with T-cell repertoires from blood. Once sampling was done, hyperthyroidism patients were given methimazole at a starting dose of 30 mg daily, whereas ophthalmopathy patients were given high-dose intravenous methylprednisolone. The roughly 100 discovery patients were randomly divided into training and test sets at a 7:3 ratio. According to the paper, TCR Vbeta CDR3 sequencing was carried out on 120 to 150 peripheral blood samples, which came from 40 to 45 ophthalmopathy, around 75 hyperthyroidism and roughly 17 progressor patients. TCR V-J signatures able to tell the groups apart were searched for in a discovery cohort of 100 patients, of whom 40 to 45 had Graves' ophthalmopathy and 57 had stable Graves' hyperthyroidism.

Study-wide conclusions, independent of this receptor: A 13 V-J signature model separated ophthalmopathy from stable hyperthyroidism, with around 88% sensitivity and roughly 82% specificity in cross-validation and 80%/75% in testing. Most expanded thyroid clonotypes (frequency above 0.001) were also detected in blood, suggesting blood repertoires may reflect thyroid immune responses. Sample size was not statistically predetermined, and investigators were not blinded to group allocation. In validation, the model predicted progression to ophthalmopathy with over 65% sensitivity and approximately 74% specificity, a median of approximately 6.7 months before onset.

Trimming accounts for 6 bases at V and 8 bases at J, while the number of junction bases matched to no gene is 9. CDR3 length: 13 amino acids, cysteine to phenylalanine. The sequence is cut down to CDR3 DNA, 39 bases in frame from base 1. About this clonotype: Its antigen is still unknown. The sample holds no much larger clone one base away, and base qualities are not on file.

The TCR beta CDR3 regions were amplified from RNA transcripts. The first round of RT-PCR for the TCR CDR3 was performed with the HTBI primer set and the Qiagen OneStep RT-PCR kit. Libraries were constructed in a second round of multiplex PCR, after which size selection and purification were performed. Libraries were sequenced paired-end with 100 bp reads on an Illumina HiSeq2000. Regarding the original processing steps: SOAPnuke was used to process the raw data, throwing out any read that contained adapters or uncalled bases, had a mean Phred below 15, or lacked an exact constant-primer or identifier match. High-quality paired reads were merged using COPE v1.2.5, and each unique nucleotide sequence was defined as a clonotype. Clonotypes were aligned to IMGT TRBV, TRBD and TRBJ reference segments using MiTCR v1.1. Analysis was restricted to V-J combinations with a frequency above 0.0001, which covered roughly 99% of repertoires. A TCS score was defined as the ratio between F50 (clonal expansion) and ExV (chaos), using BLOSUM62-based TCRdist between CDR3 peptides within each V-J. Welch's t-statistics and random forest reduced some 510 V-J features to 13, which were used in a naive Bayes classifier (R e1071). TCRdb ran its own pipeline on the public reads, namely fastp trimming at Q25 and MiXCR clone calling, and kept in-frame beta chains. Rows are combined by CDR3 protein, so each entry shows the most common genes and DNA. For this entry, the V and J calls and clone size follow TCRdb and not the study's own pipeline. Counted in this sample were hundreds of thousands of distinct CDR3 sequences; roughly 15% of them appeared once. The ten largest account for around 13% of the sample.

Ophthalmopathy patients had moderately to severely active disease, with a Clinical Activity Score of 3 or more, a NOSPECS grade of 4 or more, and a disease duration of less than 3 months. Exclusion was applied to patients with uncontrolled infections, other autoimmune diseases, pregnancy or lactation. Diagnoses were based on clinical symptoms, serum thyroxine and TRAb, thyroid ultrasound and orbital computed tomography. Ficoll-Paque density gradient centrifugation was used to isolate PBMCs from around 10 ml of fresh peripheral blood. Total RNA was extracted using Trizol reagent, and RNA quality was assessed on an Agilent 2100 Bioanalyzer.

The rearranged segments are TRBV12-3 or TRBV12-4 and TRBJ1-2, with 7 bases aligning to TRBD1. The sequence was obtained from a woman in her forties or fifties with Graves' ophthalmopathy. Sequences were obtained from blood. CDR3 loop: CASSSDRVRGYTF. The nucleotide sequence reads TGTGCCAGCAGCTCCGACAGGGTCCGAGGCTACACCTTC.